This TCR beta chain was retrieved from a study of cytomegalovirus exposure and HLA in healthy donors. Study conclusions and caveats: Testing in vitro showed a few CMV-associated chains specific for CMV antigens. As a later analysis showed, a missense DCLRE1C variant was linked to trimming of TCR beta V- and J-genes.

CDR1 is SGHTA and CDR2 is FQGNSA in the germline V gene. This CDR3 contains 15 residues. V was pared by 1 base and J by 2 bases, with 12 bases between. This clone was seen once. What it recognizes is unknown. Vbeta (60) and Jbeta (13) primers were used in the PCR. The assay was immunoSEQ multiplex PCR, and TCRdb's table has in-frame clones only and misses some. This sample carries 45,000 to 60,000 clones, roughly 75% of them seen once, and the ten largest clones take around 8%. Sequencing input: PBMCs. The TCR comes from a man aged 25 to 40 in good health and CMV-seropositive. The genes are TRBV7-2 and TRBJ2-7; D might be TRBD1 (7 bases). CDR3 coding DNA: TGTGCCAGCAGCTTAGGCCAGGGGGGTACCTACGAGCAGTACTTC. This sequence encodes CASSLGQGGTYEQYF.